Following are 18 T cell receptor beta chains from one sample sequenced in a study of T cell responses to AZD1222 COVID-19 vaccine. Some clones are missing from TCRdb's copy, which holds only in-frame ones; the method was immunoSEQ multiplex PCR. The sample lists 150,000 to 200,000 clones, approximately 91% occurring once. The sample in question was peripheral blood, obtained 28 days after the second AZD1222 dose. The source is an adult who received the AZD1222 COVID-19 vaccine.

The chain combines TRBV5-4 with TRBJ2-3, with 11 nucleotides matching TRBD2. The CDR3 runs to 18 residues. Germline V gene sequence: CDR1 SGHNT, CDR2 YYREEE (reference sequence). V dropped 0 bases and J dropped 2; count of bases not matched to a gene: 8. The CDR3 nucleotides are TGTGCCAGCAGCTTGGTTACTAGCGGGAGCGTATACACAGATACGCAGTATTTT. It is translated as CASSLVTSGSVYTDTQYF. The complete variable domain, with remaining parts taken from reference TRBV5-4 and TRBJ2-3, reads ETGVTQSPTHLIKTRGQQVTLRCSSQSGHNTVSWYQQALGQGPQFIFQYYREEENGRGNFPPRFSGLQFPNYSSELNVNALELDDSALYLCASSLVTSGSVYTDTQYFGPGTRLTVL.

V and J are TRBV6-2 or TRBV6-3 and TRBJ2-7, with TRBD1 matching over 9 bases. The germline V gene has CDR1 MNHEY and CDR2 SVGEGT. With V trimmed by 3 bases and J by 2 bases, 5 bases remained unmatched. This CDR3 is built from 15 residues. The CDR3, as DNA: TGTGCCAGCAGTTATCCCCGGGACAGGGCCTACGAGCAGTACTTC. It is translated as CASSYPRDRAYEQYF.

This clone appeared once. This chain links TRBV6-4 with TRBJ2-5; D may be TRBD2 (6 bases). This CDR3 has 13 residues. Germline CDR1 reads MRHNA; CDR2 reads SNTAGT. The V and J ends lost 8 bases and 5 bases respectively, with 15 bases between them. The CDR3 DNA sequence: TGTGCCAGCGCACGGGAGTCGGGGGAGACCCAGTACTTC. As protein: CASARESGETQYF.

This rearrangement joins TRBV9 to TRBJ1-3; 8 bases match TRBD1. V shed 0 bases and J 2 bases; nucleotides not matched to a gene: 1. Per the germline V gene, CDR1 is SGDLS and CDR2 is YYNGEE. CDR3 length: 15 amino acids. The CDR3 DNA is TGTGCCAGCAGCGTAGGACAGGGGACTGGAAACACCATATATTTT. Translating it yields CASSVGQGTGNTIYF.

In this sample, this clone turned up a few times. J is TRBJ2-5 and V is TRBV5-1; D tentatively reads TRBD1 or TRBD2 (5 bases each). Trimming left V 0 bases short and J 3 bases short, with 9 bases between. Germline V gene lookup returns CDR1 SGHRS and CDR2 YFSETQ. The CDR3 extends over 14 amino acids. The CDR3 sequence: CASSLAGTEETQYF. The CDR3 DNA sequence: TGCGCCAGCAGCTTGGCCGGGACGGAAGAGACCCAGTACTTC.

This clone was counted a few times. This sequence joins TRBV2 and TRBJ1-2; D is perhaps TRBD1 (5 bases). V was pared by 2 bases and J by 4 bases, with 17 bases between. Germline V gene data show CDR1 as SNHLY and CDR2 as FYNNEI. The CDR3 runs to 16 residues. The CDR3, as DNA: TGTGCCAGCAGTGAATCAGCCGGGGCCAACCTCTATGGCTACACCTTC. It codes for CASSESAGANLYGYTF.

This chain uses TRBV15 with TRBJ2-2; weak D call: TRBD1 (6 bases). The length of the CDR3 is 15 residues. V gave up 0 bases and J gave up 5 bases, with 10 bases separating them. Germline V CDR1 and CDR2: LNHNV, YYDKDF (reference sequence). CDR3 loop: CATSREGTFTGELFF. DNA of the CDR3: TGTGCCACCAGCAGAGAAGGGACATTTACCGGGGAGCTGTTTTTT. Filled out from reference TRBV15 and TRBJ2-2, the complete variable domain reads DAMVIQNPRYQVTQFGKPVTLSCSQTLNHNVMYWYQQKSSQAPKLLFHYYDKDFNNEADTPDNFQSRRPNTSFCFLDIRSPGLGDTAMYLCATSREGTFTGELFFGEGSRLTVL.

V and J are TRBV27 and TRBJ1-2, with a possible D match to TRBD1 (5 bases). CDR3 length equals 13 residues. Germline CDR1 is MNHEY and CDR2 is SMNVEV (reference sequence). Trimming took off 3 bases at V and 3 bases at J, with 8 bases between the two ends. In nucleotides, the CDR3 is TGTGCCAGCAGTTTGGGGCTTCACTATGGCTACACCTTC. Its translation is CASSLGLHYGYTF.

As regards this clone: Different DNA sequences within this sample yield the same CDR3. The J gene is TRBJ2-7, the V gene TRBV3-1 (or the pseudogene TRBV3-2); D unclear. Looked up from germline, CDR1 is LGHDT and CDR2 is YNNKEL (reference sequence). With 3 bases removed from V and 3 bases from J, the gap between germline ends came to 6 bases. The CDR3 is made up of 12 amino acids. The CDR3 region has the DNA TGTGCCAGCAGCCAGACGAACTACGAGCAGTACTTC. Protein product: CASSQTNYEQYF.

The CDR3 loop reads CASSEGVYRRDYGYTF. The CDR3 nucleotides read TGTGCCAGCAGCGAAGGGGTATACAGACGAGACTATGGCTACACCTTC. The chain uses TRBV7-2 and TRBJ1-2; D is perhaps TRBD1 (5 bases). The CDR3 is 16 amino acids. Germline V gives CDR1 SGHTA, CDR2 FQGNSA. Trimming took 5 bases from V and 3 from J, leaving 19 bases between them. Based on the CDR3 plus reference TRBV7-2 and TRBJ1-2, the full variable domain is GAGVSQSPSNKVTEKGKDVELRCDPISGHTALYWYRQSLGQGLEFLIYFQGNSAPDKSGLPSDRFSAERTGGSVSTLTIQRTQQEDSAVYLCASSEGVYRRDYGYTFGSGTRLTVV.

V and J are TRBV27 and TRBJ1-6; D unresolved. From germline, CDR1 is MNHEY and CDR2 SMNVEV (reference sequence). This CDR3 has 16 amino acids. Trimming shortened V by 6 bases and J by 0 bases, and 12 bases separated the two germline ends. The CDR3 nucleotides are TGTGCCAGCAGCAGAACTTGGAGCTCCTATAATTCACCCCTCCACTTT. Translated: CASSRTWSSYNSPLHF.

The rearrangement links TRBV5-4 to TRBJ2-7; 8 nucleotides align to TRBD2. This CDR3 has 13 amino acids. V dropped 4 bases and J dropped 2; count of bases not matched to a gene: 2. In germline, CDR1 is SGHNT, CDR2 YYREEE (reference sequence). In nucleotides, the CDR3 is TGTGCCAGCAGCCGGGGGGGAACCTACGAGCAGTACTTC. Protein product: CASSRGGTYEQYF.

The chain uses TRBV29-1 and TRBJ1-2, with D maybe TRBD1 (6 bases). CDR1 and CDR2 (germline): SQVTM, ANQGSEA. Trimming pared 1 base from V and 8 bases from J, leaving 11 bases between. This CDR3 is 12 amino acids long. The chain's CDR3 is CSVEAPGGGYTF. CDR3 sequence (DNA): TGCAGCGTTGAAGCCCCGGGGGGCGGCTACACCTTC.

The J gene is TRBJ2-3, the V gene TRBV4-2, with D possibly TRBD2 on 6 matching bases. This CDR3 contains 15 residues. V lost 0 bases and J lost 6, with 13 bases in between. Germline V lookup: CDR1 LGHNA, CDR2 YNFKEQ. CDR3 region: CASSQELGTSDTQYF. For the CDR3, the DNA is TGTGCCAGCAGCCAAGAATTAGGTACTAGCGATACGCAGTATTTT.

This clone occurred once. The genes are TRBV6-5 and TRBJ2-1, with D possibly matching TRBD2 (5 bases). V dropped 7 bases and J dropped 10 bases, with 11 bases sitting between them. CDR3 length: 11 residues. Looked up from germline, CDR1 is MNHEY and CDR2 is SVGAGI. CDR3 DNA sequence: TGTGCCAGCATAAAACTAGAAGAGCAGTTCTTC. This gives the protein CASIKLEEQFF.

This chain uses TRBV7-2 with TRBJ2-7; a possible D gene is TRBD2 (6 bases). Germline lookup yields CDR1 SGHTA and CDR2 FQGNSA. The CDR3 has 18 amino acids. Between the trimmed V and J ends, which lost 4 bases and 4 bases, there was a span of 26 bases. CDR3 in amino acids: CASSSPYGWRERGYEQYF. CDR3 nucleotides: TGTGCCAGCAGCTCCCCCTATGGTTGGAGGGAGAGGGGTTACGAGCAGTACTTC.

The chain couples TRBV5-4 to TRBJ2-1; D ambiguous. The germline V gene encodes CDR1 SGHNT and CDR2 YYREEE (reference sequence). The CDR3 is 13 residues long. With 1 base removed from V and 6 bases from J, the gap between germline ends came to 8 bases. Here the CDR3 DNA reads TGTGCCAGCAGCTTGAGTCGGAGCAATGAGCAGTTCTTC. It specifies CASSLSRSNEQFF.

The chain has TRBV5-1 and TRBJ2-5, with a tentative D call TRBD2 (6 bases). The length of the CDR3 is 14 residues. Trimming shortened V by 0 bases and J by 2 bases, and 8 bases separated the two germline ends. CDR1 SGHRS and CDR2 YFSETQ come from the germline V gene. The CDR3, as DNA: TGCGCCAGCAGCTTGGCTAGCGAACAAGAGACCCAGTACTTC. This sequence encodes CASSLASEQETQYF.